This T cell receptor (beta chain) was sequenced in a study of T-cell memory formation after mild COVID-19. Looking at the study overall: Largely, the TCR clusters proved donor specific.

UMIs and sample barcodes were carried by the TCR alpha and TCR beta cDNA libraries that 5'RACE produced using constant-segment primers. Using its own MiXCR run on the 5' RACE reads, TCRdb lists one record per CDR3 protein. The sample contains around 220,000 distinct CDR3 sequences, 16% of which appear only once. General study results and limits: Memory cells collected pre-infection included some clones that later responded, suggesting cross-reactive memory joined. CD4+ bias marked clones expanding day 15 to 37, unlike balanced contracting clones.

With 6 bases removed from V and 8 bases from J, the gap between germline ends came to 15 bases. Germline CDR1 is SQVTM and CDR2 is ANQGSEA. The CDR3 spans 12 residues. With regard to this clonotype: Its matching antigen is unknown.

Sequenced material: PBMCs or a T cell subset sorted from them (not recorded which). This receptor was identified in a man younger than 30 who had mild COVID-19 (a few samples of this study predate the infection). Cell type and time point are not known. The chain uses TRBV29-1 and TRBJ2-3, with a possible D match to TRBD2 (6 bases). This CDR3 is CSVRPSEGTQYF. CDR3 in DNA: TGCAGCGTGCGGCCATCGGAGGGTACGCAGTATTTT.